These T cell receptor beta chains were read from a single sample in a study of T cell responses to AZD1222 COVID-19 vaccine. Repertoires were generated with immunoSEQ multiplex PCR, while TCRdb's copy carries only in-frame clones and drops some. Seen here are 150,000 to 160,000 clones, 90% observed once, and the top ten hold 1.5% to 2%. The material was peripheral blood, obtained on day 0 of AZD1222 vaccination. Receptors originate from an adult in good health. Each CDR3 is given with its conserved first and last residue. D genes are given only for firm matches. Size tells how often a clone was seen (once, few, many) or the class of an expanded clone, and some rows leave it out.

clone size,J gene,V gene,D gene,CDR3 DNA,CDR3 protein
NA,TRBJ1-5,TRBV4-1,TRBD1,TGCGCCAGCAGCCAAGATAGGGGGACAGGGACCTTCGGGAGCAATCAGCCCCAGCATTTT,CASSQDRGTGTFGSNQPQHF
NA,TRBJ1-1,TRBV7-9,NA,TGTGCCAGCACCTCTGTCGGGGGGAACACTGAAGCTTTCTTT,CASTSVGGNTEAFF
NA,TRBJ1-4,TRBV5-1,NA,TGCGCCAGCAGCATCAGTCGGTGGGGTGAAAAACTGTTTTTT,CASSISRWGEKLFF
NA,TRBJ2-1,TRBV27,NA,TGTGCCAGCAGTTCCGGTAGCAATGAGCAGTTCTTC,CASSSGSNEQFF
NA,TRBJ1-4,TRBV2,NA,TGTGCCAGCAGTGGGGGGCGTGAAAAACTGTTTTTT,CASSGGREKLFF
NA,TRBJ2-3,TRBV7-2,TRBD2,TGTGCCAGCAGCTTGCGGACTAGCGGGACCACGCAGTATTTT,CASSLRTSGTTQYF
NA,TRBJ2-5,TRBV9,NA,TGTGCCAGCAGCGCCCACAGTTCCCCCCAAGAGACCCAGTACTTC,CASSAHSSPQETQYF
NA,TRBJ1-1,TRBV30,NA,TGTGCCTGGAGTGTAGCCCCCCAGGGGAACTTT,CAWSVAPQGNF
NA,TRBJ1-2,TRBV2,NA,TGTGCCACCAAGATAGGGGCGGTGGAGGCTGGCTACACCTTC,CATKIGAVEAGYTF
NA,TRBJ1-1,TRBV6-5,NA,TGTGCCAGCAGTCCCATTGGGAACACTGAAGCTTTCTTT,CASSPIGNTEAFF
NA,TRBJ1-2,TRBV2,NA,TGTGCCAGCAGCCCGAGGGGGGTTGATAACTATGGCTACACCTTC,CASSPRGVDNYGYTF
NA,TRBJ1-2,TRBV11-3,TRBD1,TGTGCCAGCAGCTTAGTCCGGGACAGGGTTAACTATGGCTACACCTTC,CASSLVRDRVNYGYTF
once,TRBJ1-3,TRBV19,NA,TGTGCCAGTAGTATCCAGGGTCACGGAAACACCATATATTTT,CASSIQGHGNTIYF
few,TRBJ2-5,TRBV6-1,TRBD2,TGTGCCAGCAGTGCCGGGACTAGCGGGAGAGGGGGGGAGACCCAGTACTTC,CASSAGTSGRGGETQYF
few,TRBJ1-1,TRBV28,NA,TGTGCCAGCAGTTTCGGTCCCACCACTGAAGCTTTCTTT,CASSFGPTTEAFF